Listed below are T cell receptor beta chains from one sample, sequenced in a study of blood T cell repertoires in COVID-19. The table came from immunoSEQ multiplex PCR; TCRdb's copy has only in-frame clones and leaves some out. The sample carries 65,000 to 90,000 clones, 70% to 80% recorded once. Material for sequencing was peripheral blood. These receptors were collected from a man aged 65-85 years with COVID-19, enrolled during active disease. The CDR3 runs from the conserved cysteine through the conserved F or W. A D gene is named only where the DNA matches it firmly. A clone size is listed for some rows: how often the clone was seen (once, few, many), or a class if it is expanded.

>TRBV3-1/TRBV3-2|.|TRBJ2-7|.
TGTGCCAGCAGCCCAACAGGGTACCCATCTACGGAGCAGTACTTC
CASSPTGYPSTEQYF
>TRBV5-1|TRBD2|TRBJ2-1|.
TGCGCCAGCAGCCCTGGACTAGCGGGGGGTAATGAGCAGTTCTTC
CASSPGLAGGNEQFF
>TRBV6-6|.|TRBJ2-2|.
TGTGCCAGCAGTTACAGAATCAAGCCGAACACCGGGGAGCTGTTTTTT
CASSYRIKPNTGELFF
>TRBV4-1|.|TRBJ2-2|.
TGCGCCAGCAGCCAAGTGGGGTTACGGAGGGCGGGCACCGGGGAGCTGTTTTTT
CASSQVGLRRAGTGELFF
>TRBV19|TRBD1|TRBJ1-2|.
TGTGCCAGTAGTATAGATTTGCGGTCACAGGGGAGAAACTATGGCTACACCTTC
CASSIDLRSQGRNYGYTF
>TRBV19|.|TRBJ1-5|.
TGTGCCAGTAGCTCGGTCCTAAATCAGCCCCAGCATTTT
CASSSVLNQPQHF
>TRBV30|.|TRBJ1-5|.
TGTGCCTGGAGTGCAGGGGTGAGCAATCAGCCCCAGCATTTT
CAWSAGVSNQPQHF
>TRBV19|.|TRBJ2-3|.
TGTGCCAGTACCCCAGGAAGCACAGATACGCAGTATTTT
CASTPGSTDTQYF
>TRBV7-8|.|TRBJ1-1|.
TGTGCCAGCAGCTTAGCGGCCGGGGTTTCCACTGAAGCTTTCTTT
CASSLAAGVSTEAFF
>TRBV27|.|TRBJ1-5|.
TGTGCCAGCGGACTGTACAATCAGCCCCAGCATTTT
CASGLYNQPQHF
>TRBV25-1|TRBD1|TRBJ2-3|.
TGTGCCAGCAGTGACCCCAGGAACGGACAGGCAGATACGCAGTATTTT
CASSDPRNGQADTQYF
>TRBV7-2|.|TRBJ2-1|.
TGTGCCAGCAGCTTAAAGGAGGGACAGTACAATGAGCAGTTCTTC
CASSLKEGQYNEQFF
>TRBV7-6|.|TRBJ2-7|.
TGTGCCAGCAGCCCAACGGCGGGCGGGATGATCCACGAGCAGTACTTC
CASSPTAGGMIHEQYF
>TRBV5-1|TRBD1|TRBJ2-7|.
TGCGCCAGCAGCTTGACCGGGACAGGGGTTGACGAGCAGTACTTC
CASSLTGTGVDEQYF
>TRBV6-5|.|TRBJ2-7|.
TGTGCCAGCAGTTTATACGGCGAGCAGTACTTC
CASSLYGEQYF
>TRBV4-1|TRBD1|TRBJ1-1|.
TGCGCCAGCAGCCAAGTGCGACAGGGGTTTGTCACTGAAGCTTTCTTT
CASSQVRQGFVTEAFF
>TRBV6-5|.|TRBJ1-5|.
TGTGCCAGCAGCCCCCGGGAGGGTCAGCCCCAGCATTTT
CASSPREGQPQHF
>TRBV10-3|.|TRBJ1-1|.
TGTGCCATCAGTGAGTCCGGGTCTGTTAGGGGCACTGAAGCTTTCTTT
CAISESGSVRGTEAFF
>TRBV6-1|.|TRBJ1-3|.
TGTGCCAGCAGTGTGAAATGGCAGGGCAGGGGATCTGGAAACACCATATATTTT
CASSVKWQGRGSGNTIYF
>TRBV28|TRBD2|TRBJ2-7|.
TGTGCCAGCAGTTTTGGTACTAGCGCCGAGCAGTACTTC
CASSFGTSAEQYF
>TRBV5-1|.|TRBJ2-1|.
TGCGCCAGCAGCTTGGCCCACCCGGGGAATGAGCAGTTCTTC
CASSLAHPGNEQFF
>TRBV12-3/TRBV12-4|.|TRBJ1-5|.
TGTGCCAGCAGTTTAGGGCTTCCTCAGCCCCAGCATTTT
CASSLGLPQPQHF
>TRBV9|.|TRBJ1-6|.
TGTGCCAGCAGCCCCCAGAGGGCTAATTCACCCCTCCACTTT
CASSPQRANSPLHF
>TRBV10-3|TRBD2|TRBJ2-3|.
TGTGCCATCGGCGGGAGCCGCACAGATACGCAGTATTTT
CAIGGSRTDTQYF
>TRBV15|.|TRBJ1-5|.
TGTGCCACCAGCTCCTCCCCCTCGGGACAATGGGGACAGCCCCAGCATTTT
CATSSSPSGQWGQPQHF
>TRBV2|.|TRBJ2-2|.
TGTGCCAGCAGAACAGGCAGGGGGAACACCGGGGAGCTGTTTTTT
CASRTGRGNTGELFF
>TRBV7-2|.|TRBJ2-7|once
TGTGCCAGCAGCTTAGGGACAGACCCCTACGAGCAGTACTTC
CASSLGTDPYEQYF
>TRBV6-5|TRBD2|TRBJ2-3|.
TGTGCCAGCAGTCAACTAGCGGGAGCTCCGGATACGCAGTATTTT
CASSQLAGAPDTQYF
>TRBV11-2|TRBD1|TRBJ1-2|.
TGTGCCAGCAGCCGGGACAGGAGCTATGGCTACACCTTC
CASSRDRSYGYTF
>TRBV11-2|TRBD1|TRBJ2-7|.
TGTGCCAGCAGCTTAGCCTCACGGACAGGGTTTGGGATCTCCTACGAGCAGTACTTC
CASSLASRTGFGISYEQYF
>TRBV11-2|TRBD1|TRBJ2-7|.
TGTGCCAGCAGCTTACAGGTTGCCGGGACAGGGAGCTCCTACGAGCAGTACTTC
CASSLQVAGTGSSYEQYF
>TRBV4-3|TRBD2|TRBJ2-2|.
TGCGCCAGCAGCCAAGAAGGGCTAGCGGGAGTCAGCGGGGAGCTGTTTTTT
CASSQEGLAGVSGELFF
>TRBV7-2|.|TRBJ1-1|.
TGTGCCAGCAGCTCCCCGACAGCCATGAACACTGAAGCTTTCTTT
CASSSPTAMNTEAFF
>TRBV19|.|TRBJ2-6|.
TGTGCCAGTAGTCCGGGTAACTCTGGGGCCAACGTCCTGACTTTC
CASSPGNSGANVLTF
>TRBV11-1|.|TRBJ2-3|.
TGTGCCAGCAGCTTAAGACTAAGCACAGATACGCAGTATTTT
CASSLRLSTDTQYF
>TRBV7-8|.|TRBJ2-3|.
TGTGCCAGCAGCTTAGGAGCCCGCGTCCTGAGCACAGATACGCAGTATTTT
CASSLGARVLSTDTQYF